This T cell receptor beta chain was captured by sequencing in a study of blood T cell repertoires in COVID-19. Only in-frame clones appear in the TCRdb table, and some are missing; sequencing was by immunoSEQ multiplex PCR. The repertoire holds a few hundred thousand clones, with more than 75% as singletons. The V gene lost 0 bases and the J gene lost 0 bases, with 18 bases spanning the gap. Germline values: CDR1 SGHDN, CDR2 FVKESK. The CDR3 totals 19 residues. In this sample, this clone turned up once. This sequence originates from a man in his forties who had recovered from COVID-19. J is TRBJ2-4 and V is TRBV14; a weak D match, TRBD1 (5 bases). Material: peripheral blood. CDR3 region: CASSQEYVRADLAKNIQYF. The CDR3 DNA is TGTGCCAGCAGCCAAGAATACGTCAGGGCGGACCTAGCCAAAAACATTCAGTACTTC.